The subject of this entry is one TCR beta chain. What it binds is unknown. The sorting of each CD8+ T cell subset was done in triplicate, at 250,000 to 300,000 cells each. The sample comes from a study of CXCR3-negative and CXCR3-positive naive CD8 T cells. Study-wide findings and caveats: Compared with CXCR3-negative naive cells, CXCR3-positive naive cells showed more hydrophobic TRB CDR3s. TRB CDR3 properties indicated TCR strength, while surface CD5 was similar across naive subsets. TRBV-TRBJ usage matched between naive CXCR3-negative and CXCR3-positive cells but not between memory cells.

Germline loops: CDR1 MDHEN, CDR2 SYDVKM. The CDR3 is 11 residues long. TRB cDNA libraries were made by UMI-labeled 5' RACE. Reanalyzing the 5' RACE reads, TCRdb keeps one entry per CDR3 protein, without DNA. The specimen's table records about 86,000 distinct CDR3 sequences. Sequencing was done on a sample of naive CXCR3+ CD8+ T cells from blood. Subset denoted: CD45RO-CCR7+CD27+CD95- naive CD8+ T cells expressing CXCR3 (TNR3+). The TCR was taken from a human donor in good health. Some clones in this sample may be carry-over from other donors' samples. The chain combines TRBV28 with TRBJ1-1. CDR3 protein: CASGRGTEAFF.